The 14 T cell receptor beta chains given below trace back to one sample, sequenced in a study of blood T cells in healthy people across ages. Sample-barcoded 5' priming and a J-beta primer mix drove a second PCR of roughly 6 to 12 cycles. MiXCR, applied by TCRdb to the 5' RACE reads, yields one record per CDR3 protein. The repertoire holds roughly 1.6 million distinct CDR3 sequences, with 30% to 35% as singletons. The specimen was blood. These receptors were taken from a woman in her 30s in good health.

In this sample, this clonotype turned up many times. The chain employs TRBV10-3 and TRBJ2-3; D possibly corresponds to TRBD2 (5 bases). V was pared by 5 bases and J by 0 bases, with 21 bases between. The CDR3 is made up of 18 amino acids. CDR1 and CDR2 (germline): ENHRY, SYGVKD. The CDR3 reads CAISSTSLGGPSTDTQYF. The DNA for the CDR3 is TGTGCCATCAGTTCCACCTCTTTGGGCGGGCCCAGCACAGATACGCAGTATTTT.

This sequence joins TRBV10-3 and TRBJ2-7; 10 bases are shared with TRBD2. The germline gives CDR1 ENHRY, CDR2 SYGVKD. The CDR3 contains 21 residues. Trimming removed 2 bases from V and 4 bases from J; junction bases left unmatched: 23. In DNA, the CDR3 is TGTGCCATCAGTGAGGCTAGCGGGAGTGCCACGACCGCTCTTTATGAGTACGAGCAGTACTTC. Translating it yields CAISEASGSATTALYEYEQYF.

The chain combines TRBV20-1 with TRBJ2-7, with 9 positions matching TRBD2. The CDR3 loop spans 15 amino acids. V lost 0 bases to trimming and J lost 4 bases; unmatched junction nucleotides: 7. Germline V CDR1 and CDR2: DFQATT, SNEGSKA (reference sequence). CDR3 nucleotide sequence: TGCAGTGCTAGAGATGTGCGGGGGGGCCTTTACGAGCAGTACTTC. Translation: CSARDVRGGLYEQYF.

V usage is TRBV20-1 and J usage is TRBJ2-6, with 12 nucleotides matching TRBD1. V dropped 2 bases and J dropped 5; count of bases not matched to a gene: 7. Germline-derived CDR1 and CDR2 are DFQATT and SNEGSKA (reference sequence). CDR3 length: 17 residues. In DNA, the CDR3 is TGCAGTGCTAGACGAGGGACAGGGGGCGCTTGGGCCAACGTCCTGACTTTC. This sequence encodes CSARRGTGGAWANVLTF.

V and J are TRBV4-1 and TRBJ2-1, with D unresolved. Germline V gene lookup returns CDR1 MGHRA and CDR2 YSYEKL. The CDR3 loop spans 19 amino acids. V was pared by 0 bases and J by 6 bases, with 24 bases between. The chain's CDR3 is CASSQEGMVVSSESNEQFF. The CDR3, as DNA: TGCGCCAGCAGCCAAGAAGGGATGGTGGTCTCCTCTGAAAGCAATGAGCAGTTCTTC.

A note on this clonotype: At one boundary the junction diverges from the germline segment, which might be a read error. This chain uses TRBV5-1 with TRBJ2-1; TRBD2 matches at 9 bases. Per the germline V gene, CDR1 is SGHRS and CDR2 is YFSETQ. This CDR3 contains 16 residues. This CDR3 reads CARSLGAGGTYNEQFF. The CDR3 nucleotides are TGCGCCCGCAGCTTGGGGGCGGGAGGGACCTACAATGAGCAGTTCTTC.

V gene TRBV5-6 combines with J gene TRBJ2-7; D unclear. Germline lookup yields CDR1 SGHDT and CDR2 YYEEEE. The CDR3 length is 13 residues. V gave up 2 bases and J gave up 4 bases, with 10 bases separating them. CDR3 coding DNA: TGTGCCAGCAGCTTTGGTTTCCAGTACGAGCAGTACTTC. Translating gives CASSFGFQYEQYF.

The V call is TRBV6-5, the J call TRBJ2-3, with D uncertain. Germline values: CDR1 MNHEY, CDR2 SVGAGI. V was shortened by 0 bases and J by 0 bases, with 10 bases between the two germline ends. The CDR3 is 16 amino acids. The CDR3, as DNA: TGTGCCAGCAGTTACTCGCCGAGAGCTAGCACAGATACGCAGTATTTT. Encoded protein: CASSYSPRASTDTQYF.

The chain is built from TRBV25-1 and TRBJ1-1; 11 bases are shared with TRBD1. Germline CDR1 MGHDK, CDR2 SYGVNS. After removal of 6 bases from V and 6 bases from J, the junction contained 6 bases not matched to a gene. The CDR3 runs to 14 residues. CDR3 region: CASSADRGLAEAFF. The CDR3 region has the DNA TGTGCCAGCAGCGCGGACAGGGGGCTCGCTGAAGCTTTCTTT.

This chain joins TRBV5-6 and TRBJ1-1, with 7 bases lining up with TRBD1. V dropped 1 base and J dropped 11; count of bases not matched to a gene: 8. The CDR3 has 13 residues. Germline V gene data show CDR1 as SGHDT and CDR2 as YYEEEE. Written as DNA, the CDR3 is TGTGCCAGCAGCTTGTCGGCCCAGGGGGACGCTTTCTTT. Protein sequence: CASSLSAQGDAFF. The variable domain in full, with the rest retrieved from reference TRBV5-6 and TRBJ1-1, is DAGVTQSPTHLIKTRGQQVTLRCSPKSGHDTVSWYQQALGQGPQFIFQYYEEEERQRGNFPDRFSGHQFPNYSSELNVNALLLGDSALYLCASSLSAQGDAFFGQGTRLTVV.

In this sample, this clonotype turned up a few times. The CDR3 region has the DNA TGCAGTGCCAATGAGGGACTAGCGGAGAGCACAGATACGCAGTATTTT. Protein product: CSANEGLAESTDTQYF. The rearrangement links TRBV20-1 to TRBJ2-3; 11 bases line up with TRBD2. The J segment lost 0 bases and the V segment lost 6 bases, leaving 8 bases of the junction unmatched. Germline lookup yields CDR1 DFQATT and CDR2 SNEGSKA (reference sequence). The CDR3 sequence is 16 residues long.

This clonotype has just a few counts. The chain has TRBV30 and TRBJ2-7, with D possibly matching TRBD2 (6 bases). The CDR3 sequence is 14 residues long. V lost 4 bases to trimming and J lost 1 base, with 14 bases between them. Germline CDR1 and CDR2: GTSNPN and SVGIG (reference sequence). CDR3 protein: CAWTPGGGSYEQYF. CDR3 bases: TGTGCCTGGACCCCCGGGGGTGGGTCCTACGAGCAGTACTTC.

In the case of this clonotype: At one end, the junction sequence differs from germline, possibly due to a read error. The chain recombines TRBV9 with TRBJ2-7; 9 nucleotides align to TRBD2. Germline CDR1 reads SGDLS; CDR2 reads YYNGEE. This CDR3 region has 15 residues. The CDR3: CTSSVDAGGLFEQYF. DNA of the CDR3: TGTACCAGCAGCGTAGATGCGGGGGGGCTTTTCGAGCAGTACTTC.

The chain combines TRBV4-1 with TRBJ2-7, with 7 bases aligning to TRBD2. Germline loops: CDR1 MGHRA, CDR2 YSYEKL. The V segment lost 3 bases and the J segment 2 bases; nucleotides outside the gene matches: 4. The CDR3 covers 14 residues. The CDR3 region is CASSHKRETYEQYF. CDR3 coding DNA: TGCGCCAGCAGCCACAAGCGGGAAACCTACGAGCAGTACTTC.